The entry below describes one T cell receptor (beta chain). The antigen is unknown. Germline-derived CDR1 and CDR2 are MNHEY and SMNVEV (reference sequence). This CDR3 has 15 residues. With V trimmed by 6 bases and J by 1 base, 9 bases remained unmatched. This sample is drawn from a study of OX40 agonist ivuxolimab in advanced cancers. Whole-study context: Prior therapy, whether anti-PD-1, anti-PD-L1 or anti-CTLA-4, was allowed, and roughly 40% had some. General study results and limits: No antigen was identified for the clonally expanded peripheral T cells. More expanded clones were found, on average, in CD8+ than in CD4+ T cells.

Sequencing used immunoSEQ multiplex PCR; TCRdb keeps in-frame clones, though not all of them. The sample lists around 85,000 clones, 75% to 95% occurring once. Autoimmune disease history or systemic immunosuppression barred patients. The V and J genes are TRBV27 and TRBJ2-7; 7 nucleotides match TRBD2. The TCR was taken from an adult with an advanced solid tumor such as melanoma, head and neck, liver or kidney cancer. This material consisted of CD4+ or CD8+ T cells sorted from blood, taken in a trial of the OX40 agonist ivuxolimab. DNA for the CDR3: TGTGCCAGCAGCCTTTGGGGGGGAAAATCCTACGAGCAGTACTTC. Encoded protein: CASSLWGGKSYEQYF.